One sample yielded the 31 T cell receptor beta chains listed below, sequenced in a study of T cells expressing NK-cell markers. Following a re-call of the 5' RACE reads, TCRdb has one entry per CDR3 protein and lacks DNA. The repertoire table contains 350,000 to 450,000 distinct CDR3 sequences. Source material: blood T cells: a sorted CD56 or NKG2C T cell subset, CD4+ or CD8+ T cells, or bulk PBMC T cells (not recorded which). The receptors derive from a man aged 18-75 years in good health.

The CDR3 sequence is CSVRYRDSSYNEQFF. The chain couples TRBV29-1 to TRBJ2-1; TCRdb lists TRBD1, though no DNA is available to test this call. The length of the CDR3 is 15 residues. In germline, CDR1 is SQVTM, CDR2 ANQGSEA.

The J gene is TRBJ2-2, the V gene TRBV11-1; the D call of TRBD2 rests on TCRdb alone, since no DNA is present to check it. Germline lookup yields CDR1 SGHAT and CDR2 FQDESV (reference sequence). The CDR3 covers 19 residues. The chain's CDR3 is CASSFRTSGGSRGTGELFF.

The chain is built from TRBV7-9 and TRBJ2-7; TCRdb selects TRBD1, and the lack of DNA leaves this call unchecked. CDR1 SEHNR and CDR2 FQNEAQ come from the germline V gene (reference sequence). This CDR3 region has 15 residues. CDR3 sequence reads: CASSLGKGQGSGQYF.

The V call is TRBV2, the J call TRBJ2-1; TCRdb's assignment of TRBD2 cannot be checked, as there is no DNA. Germline V gene lookup returns CDR1 SNHLY and CDR2 FYNNEI. This CDR3 comprises 15 residues. CDR3 sequence: CASSEGTSGTSEQFF.

The genes are TRBV5-5 and TRBJ2-1; TCRdb's assignment of TRBD2 cannot be checked, as there is no DNA. This CDR3 is 17 amino acids long. CDR1 is SGHKS and CDR2 is YYEKEE in the germline V gene (reference sequence). The CDR3 spells CASSLTASGGAGHEQFF.

This rearrangement joins TRBV7-2 to TRBJ2-7. CDR1 is SGHTA, CDR2 FQGNSA, per germline. The CDR3 contains 15 residues. Here the CDR3 reads CASSLHSTESYEQYF.

The CDR3 sequence is CASSLVGARGYEQYF. The chain recombines TRBV5-1 with TRBJ2-7; the D call of TRBD1 rests on TCRdb alone, since no DNA is present to check it. This CDR3 has 15 amino acids. Germline V gene sequence: CDR1 SGHRS, CDR2 YFSETQ.

The chain joins TRBV7-2 to TRBJ2-1. This CDR3 has 15 residues. Germline CDR1 SGHTA, CDR2 FQGNSA. This chain's CDR3 is CASSLVGGNYNEQFF.

The rearrangement links TRBV6-2 or TRBV6-3 to TRBJ1-5. Germline lookup yields CDR1 MNHEY and CDR2 SVGEGT. The CDR3 sequence is 14 residues long. CDR3 sequence: CASSYDSSNQPQHF.

The chain couples TRBV12-3 or TRBV12-4 to TRBJ2-1; TCRdb proposes TRBD1, but this gene call is untestable without DNA. The CDR3 is 15 amino acids. Here the CDR3 reads CAVASRDRGYNEQFF.

The chain has TRBV3-1 and TRBJ2-1; TCRdb proposes TRBD2, but this gene call is untestable without DNA. This CDR3 comprises 21 residues. Per germline, CDR1 LGHDT and CDR2 YNNKEL (reference sequence). CDR3 in amino acids: CASSPGYAGGQGTRGNDEQFF.

The V and J genes are TRBV14 and TRBJ1-3. CDR3 length: 14 amino acids. The germline CDR1 and CDR2 sequences are SGHDN and FVKESK. CDR3 protein: CASSQSLSGNTIYF.

V is TRBV6-1 and J is TRBJ1-5. The germline V gene has CDR1 MNHNS and CDR2 SASEGT. The CDR3 totals 15 residues. CDR3: CACSQGFYSNQPQHF.

CDR3 protein: CASSQGPVPNGEQYF. The chain carries TRBV4-1 and TRBJ2-7; TCRdb outputs TRBD1, but without DNA this stays unchecked. This CDR3 contains 15 residues. Germline loops: CDR1 MGHRA, CDR2 YSYEKL.

The V call is TRBV11-2, the J call TRBJ2-7; TCRdb returns TRBD1, unconfirmable since there is no DNA. CDR1 is SGHAT, CDR2 FQNNGV, per germline. This CDR3 has 13 residues. This CDR3 is CASSRDADLEQYF.

The chain is built from TRBV15 and TRBJ2-2; TCRdb's D call of TRBD2 is untestable without DNA. The germline CDR1 and CDR2 sequences are LNHNV and YYDKDF (reference sequence). This CDR3 is built from 16 residues. The CDR3 protein is CATSRRGSGGKGELFF.

This rearrangement joins TRBV12-3 or TRBV12-4 to TRBJ1-3; TCRdb indicates TRBD1, and absent DNA this call remains unverified. The CDR3 totals 16 residues. CDR3 residues: CASSLALGAAGNTIYF.

The V and J genes are TRBV9 and TRBJ2-2; without DNA, the TCRdb call of TRBD2 cannot be checked. This CDR3 has 15 amino acids. From germline, CDR1 is SGDLS and CDR2 YYNGEE. CDR3 protein: CASSAGGRNTGELFF.

The chain joins TRBV20-1 to TRBJ2-7. The CDR3 has 13 residues. Per the germline V gene, CDR1 is DFQATT and CDR2 is SNEGSKA (reference sequence). The CDR3: CSARDGNRGGKYF.

The genes are TRBV5-1 and TRBJ2-5; TCRdb's D call, TRBD1, is unchecked because there is no DNA. This CDR3 is 15 amino acids long. CDR1 and CDR2 from the germline V gene are SGHRS and YFSETQ. This CDR3 reads CASSLRGPSQETQYF.

The chain uses TRBV6-1 and TRBJ2-5; TCRdb lists TRBD1, though no DNA is available to test this call. This CDR3 has 14 residues. Germline V gene sequence: CDR1 MNHNS, CDR2 SASEGT. The CDR3 sequence: CASRIDGGGMIQYF.

The chain employs TRBV6-4 and TRBJ1-1; there is no DNA to check the TCRdb D call of TRBD1. CDR3 length: 16 residues. Germline assignment: CDR1 MRHNA and CDR2 SNTAGT. CDR3 loop: CATRNPTGLGGTEAFF.

The genes are TRBV20-1 and TRBJ2-1; lacking DNA, the TRBD2 call made by TCRdb goes unchecked. Germline-derived CDR1 and CDR2 are DFQATT and SNEGSKA (reference sequence). The CDR3 is 11 amino acids. This CDR3 reads CSARVGASLFF.

The chain combines TRBV6-5 with TRBJ1-1; TCRdb designates TRBD1, a call that cannot be tested without DNA. The CDR3 spans 15 residues. Germline V gene lookup returns CDR1 MNHEY and CDR2 SVGAGI. The CDR3 sequence is CASSYGGRTTTEAFF.

The V gene is TRBV29-1, the J gene TRBJ2-3; checking the TCRdb D call of TRBD1 is not possible without DNA. Germline V lookup: CDR1 SQVTM, CDR2 ANQGSEA. The CDR3 loop spans 14 amino acids. Here the CDR3 reads CSVDRDRGPDTQYF.

This sequence joins TRBV6-1 and TRBJ1-2; TCRdb's D call, TRBD1, is unchecked because there is no DNA. The CDR3 sequence is 15 residues long. Germline-derived CDR1 and CDR2 are MNHNS and SASEGT. The CDR3 loop is CASSEAGQGARGYTF.

The V gene is TRBV2, the J gene TRBJ2-7. This CDR3 region has 12 residues. Germline V gene data show CDR1 as SNHLY and CDR2 as FYNNEI. The chain's CDR3 is CASSDGSPRQYF.

The V and J genes are TRBV6-5 and TRBJ2-3. From germline, CDR1 is MNHEY and CDR2 SVGAGI. This CDR3 has 16 residues. CDR3 in amino acids: CASSYSGASTTDTQYF.

The CDR3 spells CASSQGTGGIAFGQYF. The chain uses TRBV3-1 and TRBJ2-7; TCRdb names TRBD1, which stays unverified in the absence of DNA. Per germline, CDR1 LGHDT and CDR2 YNNKEL (reference sequence). This CDR3 spans 16 amino acids.

The chain uses TRBV12-3 or TRBV12-4 and TRBJ1-2; TCRdb proposes TRBD1, but this gene call is untestable without DNA. This CDR3 has 13 amino acids. CDR3 loop: CASTPTGNYGYTF.

The chain has TRBV6-5 and TRBJ1-1. This CDR3 comprises 13 residues. The germline V gene encodes CDR1 MNHEY and CDR2 SVGAGI. CDR3 loop: CASSYEAVTEAFF.